Each of the 30 T cell receptor beta chains below was sequenced from the same sample in a study of beta chain features in type 1 diabetes. Every bit of the isolated RNA underwent reverse transcription, so sequencing read expressed TCRB transcripts. Sequenced by immunoSEQ multiplex PCR; TCRdb stores in-frame clones only, minus some. The table records approximately 170,000 clones, 9% to 10% of them present only once. The sample taken for sequencing was central memory CD4+ T cells from blood. The receptors shown here come from a young woman in good health.

This chain joins TRBV5-4 and TRBJ2-1; TRBD2 is a possible D gene (5 bases). Trimming left V 5 bases short and J 8 bases short, with 14 bases between. This CDR3 is 13 amino acids long. Germline CDR1 is SGHNT and CDR2 is YYREEE (reference sequence). The CDR3 here is CASRRSEVHEQFF. For the CDR3, the DNA is TGTGCCAGCAGGCGGTCGGAGGTCCATGAGCAGTTCTTC.

The chain has TRBV29-1 and TRBJ1-2; 7 bases are a match to TRBD1. The CDR3 loop spans 11 amino acids. In germline, CDR1 is SQVTM, CDR2 ANQGSEA. V dropped 5 bases and J dropped 8; count of bases not matched to a gene: 5. The CDR3 loop is CSVRDSKGYTF. Here the CDR3 DNA reads TGCAGCGTTCGGGACAGCAAAGGCTACACCTTC.

The rearrangement uses TRBV9 and TRBJ2-5, with 9 positions matching TRBD2. The V gene's germline CDR1 is SGDLS and CDR2 YYNGEE. Trimming cost V 0 bases and J 5 bases; bases outside gene matches: 11. The CDR3 covers 17 residues. CDR3 residues: CASSVGERGAIPETQYF. The CDR3 DNA is TGTGCCAGCAGCGTAGGGGAGCGGGGGGCCATCCCCGAGACCCAGTACTTC.

The gene calls are TRBV4-1 and TRBJ2-5, with 7 bases fitting TRBD1. J gave up 4 bases and V 1 base, and 12 bases lay outside the gene matches. Germline V lookup: CDR1 MGHRA, CDR2 YSYEKL. This CDR3 contains 17 residues. The CDR3 loop reads CASSQVYRQGGGETQYF. CDR3 coding DNA: TGCGCCAGCAGCCAAGTTTACCGACAGGGCGGTGGAGAGACCCAGTACTTC.

The sample holds a few counts of this clone. The chain combines TRBV6-5 with TRBJ2-7, with 7 bases aligning to TRBD1. Germline V gives CDR1 MNHEY, CDR2 SVGAGI. The CDR3 contains 14 residues. The J segment lost 5 bases and the V segment lost 4 bases, leaving 8 bases of the junction unmatched. The CDR3 nucleotides read TGTGCCAGCAGTTCCATGACAGGGAAAGACGAGCAGTACTTC. Amino acids: CASSSMTGKDEQYF.

This clone was seen repeatedly, ten times or more. The chain combines TRBV7-3 with TRBJ1-6; 10 bases map to TRBD1. The germline V gene encodes CDR1 SGHTA and CDR2 FQGTGA. V trimming: 6 bases; J trimming: 14 bases; junction bases outside the gene matches: 10. The CDR3 runs 14 residues. The CDR3 here is CASSPGQGQGALHF. The CDR3 nucleotides are TGTGCCAGCAGTCCGGGACAGGGGCAAGGGGCCCTCCACTTT. Filled out from reference TRBV7-3 and TRBJ1-6, the complete variable domain reads GAGVSQTPSNKVTEKGKYVELRCDPISGHTALYWYRQSLGQGPEFLIYFQGTGAADDSGLPNDRFFAVRPEGSVSTLKIQRTERGDSAVYLCASSPGQGQGALHFGNGTRLTVT.

V and J are TRBV7-2 and TRBJ2-2; perhaps TRBD2 as D (5 bases). CDR3 length equals 14 residues. CDR1 SGHTA and CDR2 FQGNSA come from the germline V gene. The ends were cut back, 8 bases at V and 5 bases at J, with 15 bases in the middle. The CDR3 nucleotides are TGTGCCAGCGGGGAGTACCTTCGAACCGGGGAGCTGTTTTTT. This codes for CASGEYLRTGELFF.

This clone was seen more than once but under ten times. The CDR3 here is CASSLDRGHHNEQFF. CDR3 bases: TGTGCCAGCAGCTTGGACAGGGGGCATCACAATGAGCAGTTCTTC. This chain uses TRBV7-2 with TRBJ2-1; 11 bases match TRBD1. With V trimmed by 3 bases and J by 5 bases, 3 bases remained unmatched. Germline V gene data show CDR1 as SGHTA and CDR2 as FQGNSA. The CDR3 sequence is 15 residues long.

This clone was observed a few times. A clone one base away is much larger, so this may be a read error. The CDR3 DNA follows: TGTGCCAGCAGCCCGGGACAGAACTATGGCTACACCTTC. Its protein product is CASSPGQNYGYTF. The V gene is TRBV7-2, the J gene TRBJ1-2, with 7 nucleotides matching TRBD1. This CDR3 spans 13 amino acids. In germline, CDR1 is SGHTA, CDR2 FQGNSA. Trimming cost V 5 bases and J 2 bases; bases outside gene matches: 2.

This clone occurred a few times. The chain joins TRBV18 to TRBJ2-3, with D hard to call. The V end was cut by 6 bases, the J end by 2 bases, with 6 bases between. The CDR3 runs 12 residues. Germline CDR1 and CDR2: KGHSH and LQKENI. Here the CDR3 reads CASSLNTDTQYF. The CDR3 DNA reads as TGTGCCAGCTCCCTTAACACAGATACGCAGTATTTT.

The chain combines TRBV14 with TRBJ2-5; TRBD1 agrees at 7 bases. From germline, CDR1 is SGHDN and CDR2 FVKESK. V shed 2 bases, J shed 5 bases, and the junction held 5 bases outside the gene matches. This CDR3 has 14 amino acids. The CDR3 DNA sequence: TGTGCCAGCAGCCAACCAGGGGGTTGGGAGACCCAGTACTTC. It yields the protein CASSQPGGWETQYF.

This clone was recorded a few times. V and J are TRBV6-5 and TRBJ2-5; 7 nucleotides align to TRBD1. This CDR3 has 13 residues. The germline gives CDR1 MNHEY, CDR2 SVGAGI. The V segment lost 8 bases and the J segment 2 bases; nucleotides outside the gene matches: 5. This chain's CDR3 is CASGDSFQETQYF. The CDR3 nucleotides are TGTGCCAGCGGGGACAGTTTTCAAGAGACCCAGTACTTC.

This clone has only a few counts. The chain joins TRBV2 to TRBJ1-2; no firm D call. This CDR3 is 12 amino acids long. The V gene lost 8 bases and the J gene lost 3 bases, with 10 bases spanning the gap. Germline CDR1 is SNHLY and CDR2 is FYNNEI. CDR3 DNA: TGTGCCAGCGCGCAGGAGGACTATGGCTACACCTTC. Translated, it gives CASAQEDYGYTF.

The gene calls are TRBV28 and TRBJ1-6; D is possibly TRBD1 (5 bases). Trimming pared 4 bases from V and 8 bases from J, leaving 15 bases between. The CDR3 loop spans 15 amino acids. The germline CDR1 and CDR2 sequences are MDHEN and SYDVKM. The CDR3 coding sequence is TGTGCCAGCAGTTCCGTAGGTCAGGGTTATTCACCCCTCCACTTT. This translates into CASSSVGQGYSPLHF. Drawing the rest from reference TRBV28 and TRBJ1-6, the complete variable domain is DVKVTQSSRYLVKRTGEKVFLECVQDMDHENMFWYRQDPGLGLRLIYFSYDVKMKEKGDIPEGYSVSREKKERFSLILESASTNQTSMYLCASSSVGQGYSPLHFGNGTRLTVT.

V is TRBV29-1 and J is TRBJ2-7; the match to TRBD2 covers 12 bases. CDR3 size: 15 residues. With V trimmed by 4 bases and J by 2 bases, 6 bases remained unmatched. In germline, CDR1 is SQVTM, CDR2 ANQGSEA. In DNA form, the CDR3 reads TGCAGCGTTGGCCTAGCGGGGGGGCTCACCTACGAGCAGTACTTC. The encoded protein is CSVGLAGGLTYEQYF.

This clone was seen only a few times. The chain couples TRBV30 to TRBJ1-6; D is unresolved. Germline V gives CDR1 GTSNPN, CDR2 SVGIG (reference sequence). The CDR3 contains 13 residues. The V end lost 4 bases, the J end lost 10 bases, and 14 bases lay between the germline ends. The CDR3 is CAWKVDIRSPLHF. The CDR3 nucleotides are TGTGCCTGGAAAGTCGACATCCGGTCACCCCTCCACTTT.

This clone occurred a few times. The junction shows a germline mismatch at one end, possibly a read error. The J gene is TRBJ2-1, the V gene TRBV5-1; tentative D call: TRBD2 (6 bases). Germline loops: CDR1 SGHRS, CDR2 YFSETQ. The CDR3 sequence is 13 residues long. CDR3 DNA: TGTGCCAGCAGCTTGTGGGGAGGCAATGAGCAGTTCTTC. Its protein is CASSLWGGNEQFF.

The V and J genes are TRBV25-1 and TRBJ2-1; 7 positions match TRBD2. With V trimmed by 3 bases and J by 6 bases, 2 bases remained unmatched. CDR3 size: 13 residues. Per the germline V gene, CDR1 is MGHDK and CDR2 is SYGVNS. The CDR3 DNA is TGTGCCAGCAGTGAGGGACTAACCAATGAGCAGTTCTTC. The encoded protein is CASSEGLTNEQFF.

There are a few counts of this clone. Compared with germline, one end of the junction differs, possibly owing to a read error. V gene TRBV7-9 combines with J gene TRBJ1-1, with 7 bases that match TRBD1. Germline CDR1 reads SEHNR; CDR2 reads FQNEAQ (reference sequence). CDR3 length: 14 amino acids. This CDR3 is CASSLEQGNAEAFF. CDR3 nucleotide sequence: TGTGCCAGCAGCTTAGAACAGGGGAACGCTGAAGCTTTCTTT.

The rearrangement links TRBV30 to TRBJ2-2, with 10 nucleotides matching TRBD2. The CDR3 contains 14 residues. Germline assignment: CDR1 GTSNPN and CDR2 SVGIG (reference sequence). The DNA for the CDR3 is TGTGGGGTCCGGACTAGCGGGAACACCGGGGAGCTGTTTTTT. Protein sequence: CGVRTSGNTGELFF.

The gene calls are TRBV2 and TRBJ2-1; 7 positions match TRBD2. The CDR3 contains 15 residues. CDR1 is SNHLY, CDR2 FYNNEI, per germline. Unmatched junction bases numbered 8, after V lost 6 bases and J lost 3 bases. CDR3 residues: CASSSNAGVYNEQFF. CDR3 DNA sequence: TGTGCCAGCAGCTCTAACGCGGGAGTCTACAATGAGCAGTTCTTC.

In this sample, this clone turned up a few times. The genes are TRBV18 and TRBJ2-4; TRBD1 might be the D (5 bases). The ends were cut back, 1 base at V and 5 bases at J, with 12 bases in the middle. The CDR3 contains 15 residues. CDR1 is KGHSH and CDR2 is LQKENI in the germline V gene. For the CDR3, the DNA is TGTGCCAGCTCACCACAGGGGCTGGAACAAAACATTCAGTACTTC. Protein sequence: CASSPQGLEQNIQYF.

The gene calls are TRBV6-1 and TRBJ2-7; D possibly corresponds to TRBD1 (6 bases). The V gene lost 9 bases and the J gene lost 5 bases, with 14 bases spanning the gap. The CDR3 is made up of 12 amino acids. The V gene's germline CDR1 is MNHNS and CDR2 SASEGT. In DNA, the CDR3 is TGTGCCAGTGAACCAGGGGTCCACGAGCAGTACTTC. It translates to CASEPGVHEQYF.

This clone came up a few times. Different DNA sequences within this sample yield the same CDR3. CDR3 residues: CASSSGLAGGYEQYF. The CDR3 coding sequence is TGTGCCAGCAGTTCTGGACTAGCGGGAGGTTACGAGCAGTACTTC. The V call is TRBV27, the J call TRBJ2-7; 14 nucleotides align to TRBD2. The germline gives CDR1 MNHEY, CDR2 SMNVEV (reference sequence). This CDR3 region has 15 residues. Trimming cost V 4 bases and J 4 bases; bases outside gene matches: 3.

This clone was detected many times. The genes are TRBV30 and TRBJ2-7; 8 bases map to TRBD1. With V trimmed by 1 base and J by 5 bases, 4 bases remained unmatched. Looked up from germline, CDR1 is GTSNPN and CDR2 is SVGIG (reference sequence). This CDR3 region has 13 residues. The CDR3 is CAWSDRGRNEQYF. The CDR3 DNA sequence: TGTGCCTGGAGTGACAGGGGGAGGAACGAGCAGTACTTC.

V gene TRBV5-1 combines with J gene TRBJ2-1, with 8 positions matching TRBD1. The CDR3 is 17 residues long. CDR1 and CDR2 (germline): SGHRS, YFSETQ. The J segment lost 2 bases and the V segment lost 5 bases, leaving 12 bases of the junction unmatched. The CDR3 spells CASRDTGQGWAYNEQFF. The CDR3 DNA is TGCGCCAGCAGAGACACTGGACAGGGTTGGGCCTACAATGAGCAGTTCTTC.

This clone came up many times. The chain has TRBV30 and TRBJ2-7; 8 bases fit TRBD1. Germline CDR1 is GTSNPN and CDR2 is SVGIG (reference sequence). With V trimmed by 0 bases and J by 7 bases, 11 bases remained unmatched. This CDR3 has 15 amino acids. The CDR3 loop reads CAWSVTGTGIWEQYF. Written as DNA, the CDR3 is TGTGCCTGGAGTGTTACTGGGACAGGAATTTGGGAGCAGTACTTC.

This clone was observed a few times. This chain uses TRBV15 with TRBJ2-7, with no clear D. Trimming removed 1 base at V and 5 bases at J, with 6 bases between. Looked up from germline, CDR1 is LNHNV and CDR2 is YYDKDF (reference sequence). CDR3 length equals 12 residues. The CDR3 sequence is CATSRGEHEQYF. The CDR3 DNA reads as TGTGCCACCAGCAGAGGCGAGCACGAGCAGTACTTC.

A few counts support this clone. The chain recombines TRBV6-1 with TRBJ2-7; the match to TRBD1 covers 9 bases. Losses at the gene ends were 5 bases for V and 0 bases for J; bases not matched to a gene: 2. CDR1 and CDR2 (germline): MNHNS, SASEGT. This CDR3 has 14 residues. This CDR3 is CASSTGGHSYEQYF. The CDR3 DNA sequence: TGTGCCAGCAGTACAGGGGGCCACTCCTACGAGCAGTACTTC.

The rearrangement uses TRBV27 and TRBJ1-1; D unclear. The CDR3 extends over 18 amino acids. Germline CDR1 MNHEY, CDR2 SMNVEV (reference sequence). V lost 5 bases and J lost 2, with 24 bases in between. CDR3: CASSPSQFGSYSNTEAFF. The DNA of the CDR3 is TGTGCCAGCAGTCCATCCCAGTTCGGGAGTTATTCAAACACTGAAGCTTTCTTT.